This TCR beta chain was retrieved from a study of T cell responses to AZD1222 COVID-19 vaccine. Whole-study findings and limits: The study reported that nearly half of spike-specific TCRs target unmutated variant regions. Donors, mostly white British, included more females; clonal diversity was possibly underestimated. Vaccine-associated CD4 TCRs ranged over spike, dominating at 160-218 and 743-854.

Trimming took 5 bases from V and 2 from J; bases not matched to a gene: 10. Germline CDR1 SGHTA, CDR2 FQGNSA. The CDR3 extends over 16 amino acids. Produced via immunoSEQ multiplex PCR; TCRdb's table is partial and in-frame only. The sample lists 170,000 or so clones, 85% to 90% seen once, with around 10% in the top ten. Note on this clone: Its antigen is undetermined.

Second-dose groups at about 4 or about 12 weeks were pooled. The material was peripheral blood, obtained 28 days after the second AZD1222 dose. The chain links TRBV7-2 to TRBJ2-7; 9 nucleotides agree with TRBD2. The sequence was obtained from an adult who received the AZD1222 COVID-19 vaccine. CDR3 amino acids: CASSLFGGGAAYEQYF. The CDR3 DNA reads as TGTGCCAGCAGCCTCTTCGGCGGGGGGGCCGCCTACGAGCAGTACTTC. The variable domain in full, completed from reference TRBV7-2 and TRBJ2-7, reads GAGVSQSPSNKVTEKGKDVELRCDPISGHTALYWYRQSLGQGLEFLIYFQGNSAPDKSGLPSDRFSAERTGGSVSTLTIQRTQQEDSAVYLCASSLFGGGAAYEQYFGPGTRLTVT.